This entry lists 27 T cell receptor beta chains sequenced from one sample in a study of blood T cells in healthy people across ages. With a J-beta primer mix and a sample-barcoded 5' primer, a second PCR ran about 7 to 11 cycles. One entry per CDR3 protein, called by TCRdb with MiXCR from the 5' RACE reads. The sample consists of about 730,000 distinct CDR3 sequences, around 40% of them appearing once. Sequencing was done on a sample of blood. All receptors derive from a woman aged 55-75 years in good health.

The V gene is TRBV11-2, the J gene TRBJ2-7; TRBD2 matches 7 bases. This CDR3 comprises 15 residues. Trimming removed 1 base from V and 4 bases from J; junction bases left unmatched: 7. From germline, CDR1 is SGHAT and CDR2 FQNNGV. The CDR3 sequence is CASSLAGLSFYEQYF. The CDR3 bases are TGTGCCAGCAGCTTAGCGGGACTATCTTTTTACGAGCAGTACTTC.

The V call is TRBV6-5, the J call TRBJ1-5; perhaps TRBD1 as D (6 bases). The V end was cut by 0 bases, the J end by 4 bases, with 25 bases between. The V gene's germline CDR1 is MNHEY and CDR2 SVGAGI. The CDR3 contains 20 residues. The CDR3 loop is CASSYSRGRTANGVNQPQHF. CDR3 nucleotides: TGTGCCAGCAGTTACTCGAGAGGGCGGACAGCGAATGGGGTAAATCAGCCCCAGCATTTT.

As DNA, the CDR3 is TGCAGTGCTAGAGATAACGCAGGGGCAGAAAAAACTGAAGCTTTCTTT. It specifies CSARDNAGAEKTEAFF. This chain links TRBV20-1 with TRBJ1-1, with a weak D call TRBD1 (6 bases). Germline V gene lookup returns CDR1 DFQATT and CDR2 SNEGSKA (reference sequence). The CDR3 length is 16 residues. V was cut by 0 bases and J by 5 bases, with 19 bases left in between.

The CDR3 DNA is TGTGCCTGGTCCTCTGCGGGGGGCACAGATACGCAGTATTTT. The encoded protein is CAWSSAGGTDTQYF. This rearrangement joins TRBV30 to TRBJ2-3; 7 bases are shared with TRBD2. The germline V gene has CDR1 GTSNPN and CDR2 SVGIG (reference sequence). This CDR3 is 14 amino acids long. Trimming at V came to 5 bases and at J to 1 base, leaving 6 bases not matched to a gene.

This sequence joins TRBV7-2 and TRBJ2-7; 8 nucleotides agree with TRBD2. Germline assignment: CDR1 SGHTA and CDR2 FQGNSA. This CDR3 has 16 amino acids. Trimming removed 4 bases from V and 0 bases from J; junction bases left unmatched: 8. The CDR3, as DNA: TGTGCCAGCAGCTCAATTAGCGGGATCAGCTCCTACGAGCAGTACTTC. Translating it yields CASSSISGISSYEQYF.

The V call is TRBV19, the J call TRBJ2-3; the match to TRBD2 covers 8 bases. Germline V lookup: CDR1 LNHDA, CDR2 SQIVND (reference sequence). The CDR3 has 15 amino acids. V lost 7 bases and J lost 2; bases outside the gene matches: 8. The CDR3 reads CASISREGYTDTQYF. The CDR3 DNA reads as TGTGCCAGTATTTCTCGGGAGGGTTACACAGATACGCAGTATTTT.

The chain is built from TRBV7-6 and TRBJ1-5; TRBD1 is a possible D gene (6 bases). This CDR3 spans 14 amino acids. From germline, CDR1 is SGHVS and CDR2 FNYEAQ. V lost 5 bases, J lost 6 bases, and 14 bases lay in between. The CDR3 DNA sequence: TGTGCCAGCAGCCCAAACAGGGCGCTTCAGCCCCAGCATTTT. This gives the protein CASSPNRALQPQHF.

This clonotype was recorded a few times. CDR3 in DNA: TGTGCCAGCAGCTTAGAACAAAGTAGCGAGCAGTTCTTC. Translation gives CASSLEQSSEQFF. This chain uses TRBV11-3 with TRBJ2-1; D gene uncertain. This CDR3 is 13 amino acids long. Germline V lookup: CDR1 SGHNT, CDR2 YENEEA. V shed 0 bases and J shed 10 bases, with 10 bases lying between them. The whole variable domain, filled in from reference TRBV11-3 and TRBJ2-1, reads EAGVVQSPRYKIIEKKQPVAFWCNPISGHNTLYWYLQNLGQGPELLIRYENEEAVDDSQLPKDRFSAERLKGVDSTLKIQPAELGDSAVYLCASSLEQSSEQFFGPGTRLTVL.

The sample holds a few counts of this clonotype. The gene calls are TRBV30 and TRBJ2-2, with D unresolved. The CDR3 totals 14 residues. Germline V gene lookup returns CDR1 GTSNPN and CDR2 SVGIG (reference sequence). Trimming pared 7 bases from V and 5 bases from J, leaving 17 bases between. CDR3 nucleotides: TGTGCCTCCCCAAGCACCGCGTTAACCGGGGAGCTGTTTTTT. This sequence encodes CASPSTALTGELFF.

The chain couples TRBV10-3 to TRBJ1-5; TRBD1 matches 8 bases. V was pared by 5 bases and J by 9 bases, with 9 bases of the junction left unmatched. From germline, CDR1 is ENHRY and CDR2 SYGVKD. This CDR3 has 14 amino acids. CDR3 sequence reads: CAISLGQDVRPQHF. The CDR3 nucleotides are TGTGCCATCAGTTTGGGACAGGACGTAAGGCCCCAGCATTTT.

This clonotype was found a few times. This rearrangement joins TRBV29-1 to TRBJ2-7; D call uncertain. Trimming pared 6 bases from V and 6 bases from J, leaving 18 bases between. This CDR3 spans 13 amino acids. In germline, CDR1 is SQVTM, CDR2 ANQGSEA. DNA for the CDR3: TGCAGCGTCCGACCTAGGGCGGTAAGCGAGCAGTACTTC. This translates into CSVRPRAVSEQYF.

This chain joins TRBV2 and TRBJ2-7; 15 bases match TRBD2. Per germline, CDR1 SNHLY and CDR2 FYNNEI. This CDR3 has 15 residues. Trimming at V came to 7 bases and at J to 3 bases, leaving 4 bases not matched to a gene. CDR3 in amino acids: CASTRTSGRDYEQYF. The CDR3 nucleotides read TGTGCCAGCACAAGGACTAGCGGGAGGGACTACGAGCAGTACTTC.

The chain has TRBV12-3 or TRBV12-4 and TRBJ2-3; perhaps TRBD2 as D (7 bases). V was shortened by 3 bases and J by 0 bases, with 13 bases between the two germline ends. This CDR3 comprises 16 residues. This CDR3 reads CASSLGGAVSTDTQYF. In nucleotides, the CDR3 is TGTGCCAGCAGTTTGGGGGGGGCCGTGAGCACAGATACGCAGTATTTT.

V gene TRBV12-3 or TRBV12-4 combines with J gene TRBJ2-3; 8 bases agree with TRBD2. V was pared by 7 bases and J by 5 bases, with 11 bases of the junction left unmatched. The CDR3 totals 15 residues. CDR3 sequence reads: CASTQGIAGLDTQYF. In DNA, the CDR3 is TGTGCCAGCACTCAGGGAATAGCGGGATTAGATACGCAGTATTTT.

The V call is TRBV5-1, the J call TRBJ2-1; 7 bases align to TRBD2. CDR3 length: 17 residues. CDR1 SGHRS and CDR2 YFSETQ come from the germline V gene. V lost 4 bases to trimming and J lost 0 bases; unmatched junction nucleotides: 10. The CDR3 sequence is CASSQGTREGSYNEQFF. Here the CDR3 DNA reads TGCGCCAGCAGCCAAGGGACGAGGGAGGGCTCCTACAATGAGCAGTTCTTC. Full variable domain (rest looked up from reference TRBV5-1 and TRBJ2-1): KAGVTQTPRYLIKTRGQQVTLSCSPISGHRSVSWYQQTPGQGLQFLFEYFSETQRNKGNFPGRFSGRQFSNSRSEMNVSTLELGDSALYLCASSQGTREGSYNEQFFGPGTRLTVL.

The rearrangement uses TRBV28 and TRBJ2-7; no clear D gene. The germline V and J ends were trimmed by 10 bases and 2 bases, with 15 bases remaining between them. The CDR3 contains 13 residues. Germline CDR1 reads MDHEN; CDR2 reads SYDVKM. CDR3 bases: TGTGCCACCCAGACCAGGCAGACCTACGAGCAGTACTTC. Translating gives CATQTRQTYEQYF. The variable domain in full, completed from reference TRBV28 and TRBJ2-7, reads DVKVTQSSRYLVKRTGEKVFLECVQDMDHENMFWYRQDPGLGLRLIYFSYDVKMKEKGDIPEGYSVSREKKERFSLILESASTNQTSMYLCATQTRQTYEQYFGPGTRLTVT.

The J gene is TRBJ2-1, the V gene TRBV7-6; 9 nucleotides line up with TRBD2. This CDR3 spans 16 amino acids. Germline trimming cut 0 bases from V and 2 bases from J; bases unmatched to any gene: 2. Per the germline V gene, CDR1 is SGHVS and CDR2 is FNYEAQ. CDR3 protein: CASSLAVAGAYNEQFF. DNA for the CDR3: TGTGCCAGCAGCTTAGCCGTAGCGGGAGCCTACAATGAGCAGTTCTTC.

The chain recombines TRBV27 with TRBJ1-5, with D possibly matching TRBD1 (5 bases). Trimming took off 2 bases at V and 3 bases at J, with 11 bases between the two ends. CDR3 length: 15 amino acids. The germline V gene encodes CDR1 MNHEY and CDR2 SMNVEV (reference sequence). In nucleotides, the CDR3 is TGTGCCAGCAGTTTAATGGCAGGGTCCAATCAGCCCCAGCATTTT. The encoded protein is CASSLMAGSNQPQHF.

J is TRBJ2-2 and V is TRBV7-3, with D perhaps given as TRBD1 or TRBD2 (5 bases each). The germline V and J ends were trimmed by 5 bases and 6 bases, with 22 bases remaining between them. This CDR3 contains 17 residues. CDR1 and CDR2 (germline): SGHTA, FQGTGA. The CDR3 protein is CASSPTPGPTNAGELFF. The CDR3 bases are TGTGCCAGCAGCCCGACACCGGGACCCACTAACGCCGGGGAGCTGTTTTTT.

This clonotype has more than one count but fewer than ten. The V gene is TRBV28, the J gene TRBJ2-7; 7 nucleotides match TRBD2. V dropped 11 bases and J dropped 2; count of bases not matched to a gene: 12. Germline assignment: CDR1 MDHEN and CDR2 SYDVKM. The CDR3 extends over 14 amino acids. The CDR3 DNA reads TGTGCCGCTAGCGGACTTAAGGGGCCCTACGAGCAGTACTTC. It encodes CAASGLKGPYEQYF.

The V gene is TRBV7-6, the J gene TRBJ2-1; D is ambiguous. Trimming cost V 4 bases and J 6 bases, with 19 bases left between them. CDR3 length: 16 residues. Germline CDR1 reads SGHVS; CDR2 reads FNYEAQ. This CDR3 is CASSSKNGVMANEQFF. The DNA for the CDR3 is TGTGCCAGCAGCTCAAAGAATGGGGTTATGGCCAATGAGCAGTTCTTC.

This chain connects TRBV20-1 to TRBJ1-1; D gene unclear. Germline CDR1 reads DFQATT; CDR2 reads SNEGSKA (reference sequence). This CDR3 contains 11 residues. V dropped 5 bases and J dropped 0 bases, with 4 bases sitting between them. The CDR3 loop reads CSARMNTEAFF. In DNA, the CDR3 is TGCAGTGCTCGGATGAACACTGAAGCTTTCTTT.

The V gene is TRBV7-8, the J gene TRBJ2-1; 14 bases map to TRBD2. The junction had 12 bases not matched to a gene; V was cut back by 2 bases and J by 9 bases. The CDR3 runs to 18 residues. CDR1 is SGHVS and CDR2 is FQNEAQ in the germline V gene. The CDR3: CASSLFPQTSGRGGEQFF. CDR3 nucleotides: TGTGCCAGCAGCTTATTCCCACAGACTAGCGGGAGGGGGGGTGAGCAGTTCTTC.

The chain employs TRBV20-1 and TRBJ2-7, with D unresolved. The length of the CDR3 is 12 residues. Deletions cut 6 bases from V and 4 bases from J, with 13 bases between. Germline V gene sequence: CDR1 DFQATT, CDR2 SNEGSKA (reference sequence). CDR3: CSATKVEYEQYF. The CDR3 DNA sequence: TGCAGTGCCACCAAGGTGGAGTACGAGCAGTACTTC.

V and J are TRBV20-1 and TRBJ2-1; 9 nucleotides match TRBD2. Unmatched junction bases numbered 4, after V lost 3 bases and J lost 4 bases. The CDR3 is 14 residues long. Germline-derived CDR1 and CDR2 are DFQATT and SNEGSKA (reference sequence). CDR3 sequence (DNA): TGCAGTGCTAGCGGGACTAGCAGATACAATGAGCAGTTCTTC. Protein sequence: CSASGTSRYNEQFF.

As concerns this clonotype: A read error may be the cause here, since a much bigger clone is one base away. The V and J genes are TRBV7-2 and TRBJ2-7; 13 bases align to TRBD2. The length of the CDR3 is 18 residues. Trimming at V came to 2 bases and at J to 12 bases, leaving 19 bases not matched to a gene. Per germline, CDR1 SGHTA and CDR2 FQGNSA. CDR3 DNA sequence: TGTGCCAGCAGCTTAAACCAGGGACTAGCGGGAAATTTTGAGACCCGGTACTTC. As protein: CASSLNQGLAGNFETRYF.

V is TRBV10-3 and J is TRBJ2-7; tentatively, D is TRBD1 (6 bases). The V gene's germline CDR1 is ENHRY and CDR2 SYGVKD. This CDR3 has 14 residues. V lost 6 bases and J lost 0, with 12 bases in between. In DNA form, the CDR3 reads TGTGCCATCAGCCCCCGGGACACCTCCTACGAGCAGTACTTC. It yields the protein CAISPRDTSYEQYF.